The present TCR beta chain was sequenced within a study of T-cell reconstitution after alpha-beta-depleted transplantation in children. Broader study findings: T cells produced anew were the main source of T-cell counts and diversity one year after transplant. From surviving recipient T cells and thymic progenitors came the high day-60 TCRbeta diversity observed in some patients. The origin of alpha-beta T cells about two months after transplant was reportedly several hundred expanded graft clones.

Trimming removed 2 bases from V and 1 base from J, with 20 bases in between. This CDR3 has 20 residues. Germline V gene lookup returns CDR1 KGHDR and CDR2 SFDVKD. Preparation of the TCRbeta library used unique molecular identifiers. MiXCR, applied by TCRdb to the PCR reads, yields one record per CDR3 protein. The table shows around 440,000 distinct CDR3 sequences, with about 17% occurring only once. On this clonotype itself: Its antigen remains unknown.

The clonotype was recovered from a boy less than two years old who had a stem cell transplant for Wiskott-Aldrich syndrome, so the T cells may come from the graft donor. The chain is built from TRBV24-1 and TRBJ2-6; possible D gene TRBD2, 5 bases. The material was PBMCs, mostly from graft donor cells, obtained 360 days after TCRalphabeta/CD19-depleted stem cell transplant. CDR3 in amino acids: CATSDSRRGPSFSGANVLTF. Here the CDR3 DNA reads TGTGCCACCAGTGATTCTAGGAGAGGGCCGAGCTTTTCTGGGGCCAACGTCCTGACTTTC.